This T cell receptor beta chain was retrieved from a study of neurological immune-mediated disorders. Across the whole study: Most of the 34 multiple sclerosis patients had relapsing-remitting disease; 3 had secondary progressive.

The CDR3 is made up of 14 amino acids. With V trimmed by 2 bases and J by 9 bases, 3 bases remained unmatched. Germline-derived CDR1 and CDR2 are LGHDT and YNNKEL (reference sequence). This clonotype was seen repeatedly, ten times or more. In every sequencing run, more than 200 million TCR-beta sequences were generated from 15-18 subjects. Via MiXCR, TCRdb re-called the 5' RACE reads, giving one row per CDR3 protein. Of around 130,000 distinct CDR3 sequences listed, roughly 3.2% are singletons. The clonotype comes from a woman aged 30 to 39 with multiple sclerosis. Material: PBMCs. This chain links TRBV3-1 with TRBJ1-6; TRBD1 matches at 8 bases. DNA for the CDR3: TGTGCCAGCAGCCAAACAGGGGGGTTTTCACCCCTCCACTTT. Encoded protein: CASSQTGGFSPLHF.